This entry lists 10 T cell receptor beta chains sequenced from one sample in a study of control samples from healthy donors and cancer patients. Sequencing used immunoSEQ multiplex PCR; TCRdb keeps in-frame clones, though not all of them. The sample records some 76,000 clones, around nine tenths being singletons. The specimen sequenced was PBMCs. The source of these receptors is a woman aged 45-65 years with colorectal cancer.

V and J are TRBV19 and TRBJ1-1; tentative D call: TRBD1 (6 bases). Germline CDR1 LNHDA, CDR2 SQIVND (reference sequence). The CDR3 is 16 residues long. The ends were cut back, 5 bases at V and 1 base at J, with 17 bases in the middle. CDR3 sequence reads: CASSSFRQATNTEAFF. CDR3 coding DNA: TGTGCCAGTAGTTCTTTCCGACAGGCGACGAACACTGAAGCTTTCTTT.

This sequence joins TRBV4-3 and TRBJ2-5; no clear D. Germline loops: CDR1 LGHNA, CDR2 YSLEER. Trimming shortened V by 1 base and J by 5 bases, and 20 bases separated the two germline ends. The CDR3 contains 17 residues. CDR3 sequence (DNA): TGCGCCAGCAGCCAAGGGTCTAACCGAGTGGGTGGGGAGACCCAGTACTTC. The encoded protein is CASSQGSNRVGGETQYF.

This chain links TRBV15 with TRBJ1-5; D is ambiguous. Germline V gene sequence: CDR1 LNHNV, CDR2 YYDKDF (reference sequence). Trimming removed 0 bases from V and 6 bases from J, with 12 bases in between. The CDR3 has 15 residues. As DNA, the CDR3 is TGTGCCACCAGCAGAGATGGTACGGGGAGTCAGCCCCAGCATTTT. It yields the protein CATSRDGTGSQPQHF.

This clone showed up just once. The chain employs TRBV7-2 and TRBJ1-4, with D unclear. V was trimmed by 5 bases and J by 1 base, leaving 8 bases between them. The CDR3 covers 14 residues. Germline loops: CDR1 SGHTA, CDR2 FQGNSA. Here the CDR3 reads CASSEQQTNEKLFF. The CDR3 DNA is TGTGCCAGCAGCGAACAGCAAACTAATGAAAAACTGTTTTTT.

This clone was seen only once. Here the CDR3 reads CASSLRGFANEKLFF. The CDR3, as DNA: TGTGCCAGCAGCTTGAGGGGCTTTGCTAATGAAAAACTGTTTTTT. The chain recombines TRBV5-6 with TRBJ1-4; D is possibly TRBD1 (5 bases). Germline V gene lookup returns CDR1 SGHDT and CDR2 YYEEEE. The CDR3 is made up of 15 amino acids. Trimming took off 1 base at V and 3 bases at J, with 10 bases between the two ends.

The chain is built from TRBV18 and TRBJ1-5; the D gene is possibly TRBD1 (5 bases). Germline CDR1 KGHSH, CDR2 LQKENI. Between the trimmed V and J ends, which lost 6 bases and 5 bases, there was a span of 11 bases. The CDR3 has 13 amino acids. The CDR3 sequence: CASSRTGDQPQHF. For the CDR3, the DNA is TGTGCCAGCTCCCGGACGGGGGATCAGCCCCAGCATTTT.

The chain is built from TRBV28 and TRBJ2-5; TRBD1 matches at 7 bases. CDR1 is MDHEN and CDR2 is SYDVKM in the germline V gene. CDR3 size: 16 residues. The V segment lost 3 bases and the J segment 1 base; nucleotides outside the gene matches: 8. The CDR3 sequence is CASSFWPRDSQETQYF. The CDR3, as DNA: TGTGCCAGCAGTTTCTGGCCCCGGGACAGCCAAGAGACCCAGTACTTC.

This clone was seen only a few times. The rearrangement uses TRBV4-1 and TRBJ2-1; no clear D gene. The CDR3 is 12 amino acids. Trimming left V 1 base short and J 12 bases short, with 10 bases between. CDR1 is MGHRA, CDR2 YSYEKL, per germline. DNA for the CDR3: TGCGCCAGCAGCCAAGTAGGTTTCGGGCAGTTCTTC. Its protein is CASSQVGFGQFF.

The chain combines TRBV10-3 with TRBJ2-2; no firm D call. This CDR3 region has 16 residues. Trimming stripped 3 bases from V and 0 bases from J, with 11 bases between. Germline CDR1 ENHRY, CDR2 SYGVKD. The CDR3 spells CAISERIHANTGELFF. The CDR3 DNA reads TGTGCCATCAGTGAAAGGATCCACGCGAACACCGGGGAGCTGTTTTTT.

The rearrangement links TRBV27 to TRBJ1-2; 10 bases are shared with TRBD1. V lost 5 bases to trimming and J lost 5 bases; unmatched junction nucleotides: 5. The CDR3 loop spans 14 amino acids. The germline gives CDR1 MNHEY, CDR2 SMNVEV (reference sequence). CDR3 bases: TGTGCCAGCAGTCGATCGGGACAGGGGTATGGCTACACCTTC. Amino acids: CASSRSGQGYGYTF.